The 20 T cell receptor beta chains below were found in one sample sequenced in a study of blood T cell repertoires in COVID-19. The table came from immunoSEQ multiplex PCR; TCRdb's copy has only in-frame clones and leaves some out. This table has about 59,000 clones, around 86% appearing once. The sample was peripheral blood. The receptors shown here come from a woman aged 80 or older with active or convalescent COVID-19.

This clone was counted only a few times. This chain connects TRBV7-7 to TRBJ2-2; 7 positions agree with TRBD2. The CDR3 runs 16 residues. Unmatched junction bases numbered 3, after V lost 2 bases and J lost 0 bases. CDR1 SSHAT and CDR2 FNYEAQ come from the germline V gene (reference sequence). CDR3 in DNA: TGTGCCAGCAGCTTAAACCTAGCGGCGAACACCGGGGAGCTGTTTTTT. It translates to CASSLNLAANTGELFF.

The CDR3 nucleotides are TGTGCCAGCAGTAGACAGTTCAATGAGCAGTTCTTC. Protein product: CASSRQFNEQFF. V is TRBV2 and J is TRBJ2-1; perhaps TRBD1 as D (5 bases). V gave up 5 bases and J gave up 6 bases, with 8 bases separating them. Germline CDR1 reads SNHLY; CDR2 reads FYNNEI. The CDR3 totals 12 residues.

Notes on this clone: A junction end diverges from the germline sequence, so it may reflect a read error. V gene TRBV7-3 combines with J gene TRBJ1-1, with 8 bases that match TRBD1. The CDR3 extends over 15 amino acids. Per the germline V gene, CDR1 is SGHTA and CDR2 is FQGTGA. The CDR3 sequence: CASNLRGTGNTEAFF. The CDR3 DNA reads TGTGCCAGCAACTTACGAGGGACAGGGAACACTGAAGCTTTCTTT.

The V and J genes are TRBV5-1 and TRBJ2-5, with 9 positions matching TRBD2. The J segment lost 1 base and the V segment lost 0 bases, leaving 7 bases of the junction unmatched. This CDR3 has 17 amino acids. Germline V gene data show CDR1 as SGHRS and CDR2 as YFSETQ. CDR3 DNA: TGCGCCAGCAGCTTGGCAATAGCGGGGGACCGCCAAGAGACCCAGTACTTC. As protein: CASSLAIAGDRQETQYF.

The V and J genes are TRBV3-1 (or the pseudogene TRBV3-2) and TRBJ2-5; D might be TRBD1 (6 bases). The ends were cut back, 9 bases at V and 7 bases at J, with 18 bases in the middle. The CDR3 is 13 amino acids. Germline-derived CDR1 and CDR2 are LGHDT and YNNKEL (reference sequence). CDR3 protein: CASMIAGAGTQYF. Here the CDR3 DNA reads TGTGCCAGTATGATCGCAGGGGCCGGGACCCAGTACTTC.

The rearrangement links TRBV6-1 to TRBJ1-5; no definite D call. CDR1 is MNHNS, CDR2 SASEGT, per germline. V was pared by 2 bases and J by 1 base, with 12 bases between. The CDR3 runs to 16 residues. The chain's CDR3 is CASSEPINASNQPQHF. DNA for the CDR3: TGTGCCAGCAGTGAACCCATTAATGCGAGCAATCAGCCCCAGCATTTT.

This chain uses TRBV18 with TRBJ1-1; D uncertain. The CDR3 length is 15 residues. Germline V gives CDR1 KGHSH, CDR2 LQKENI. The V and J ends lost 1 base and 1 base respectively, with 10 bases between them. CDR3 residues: CASSPQSRGNTEAFF. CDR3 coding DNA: TGTGCCAGCTCACCACAATCTAGAGGGAACACTGAAGCTTTCTTT.

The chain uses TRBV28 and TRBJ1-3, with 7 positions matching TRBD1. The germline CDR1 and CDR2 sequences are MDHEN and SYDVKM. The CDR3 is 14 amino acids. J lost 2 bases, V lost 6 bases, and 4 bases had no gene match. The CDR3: CASSSGQAGNTIYF. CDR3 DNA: TGTGCCAGCAGCTCTGGACAGGCTGGAAACACCATATATTTT.

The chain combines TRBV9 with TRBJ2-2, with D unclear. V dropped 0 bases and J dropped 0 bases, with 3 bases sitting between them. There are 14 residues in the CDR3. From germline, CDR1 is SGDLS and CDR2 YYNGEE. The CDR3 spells CASSVGPNTGELFF. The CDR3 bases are TGTGCCAGCAGCGTAGGGCCGAACACCGGGGAGCTGTTTTTT.

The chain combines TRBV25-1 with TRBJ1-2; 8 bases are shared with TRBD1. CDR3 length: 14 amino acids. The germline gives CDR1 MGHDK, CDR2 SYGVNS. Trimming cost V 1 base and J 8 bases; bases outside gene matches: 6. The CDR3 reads CASSESGTGGGYTF. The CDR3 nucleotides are TGTGCCAGCAGTGAATCCGGGACAGGTGGAGGCTACACCTTC.

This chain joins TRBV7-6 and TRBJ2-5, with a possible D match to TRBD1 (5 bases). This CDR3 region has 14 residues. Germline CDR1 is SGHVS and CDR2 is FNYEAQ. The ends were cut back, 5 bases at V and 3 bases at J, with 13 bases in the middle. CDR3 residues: CASSLSRVEETQYF. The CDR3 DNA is TGTGCCAGCAGCCTGAGCAGGGTGGAAGAGACCCAGTACTTC.

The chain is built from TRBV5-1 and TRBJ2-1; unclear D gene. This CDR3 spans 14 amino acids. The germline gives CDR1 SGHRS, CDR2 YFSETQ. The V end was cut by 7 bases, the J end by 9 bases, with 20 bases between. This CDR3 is CASGEADKIGEQFF. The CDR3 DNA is TGCGCCAGCGGCGAGGCGGATAAGATTGGTGAGCAGTTCTTC.

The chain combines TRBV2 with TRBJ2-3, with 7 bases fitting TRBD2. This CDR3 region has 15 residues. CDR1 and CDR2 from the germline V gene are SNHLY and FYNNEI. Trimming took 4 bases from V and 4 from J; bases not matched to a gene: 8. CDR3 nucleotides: TGTGCCAGCAGTGGGGAGGGTTCCGGACCAGATACGCAGTATTTT. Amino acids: CASSGEGSGPDTQYF. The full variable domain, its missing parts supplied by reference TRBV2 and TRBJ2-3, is EPEVTQTPSHQVTQMGQEVILRCVPISNHLYFYWYRQILGQKVEFLVSFYNNEISEKSEIFDDQFSVERPDGSNFTLKIRSTKLEDSAMYFCASSGEGSGPDTQYFGPGTRLTVL.

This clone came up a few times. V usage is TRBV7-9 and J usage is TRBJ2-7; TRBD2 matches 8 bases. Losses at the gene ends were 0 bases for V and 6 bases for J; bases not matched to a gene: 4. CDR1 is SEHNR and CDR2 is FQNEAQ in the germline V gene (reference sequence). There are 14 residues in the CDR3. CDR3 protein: CASSLASGAFEQYF. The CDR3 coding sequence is TGTGCCAGCAGCTTAGCTAGCGGGGCATTCGAGCAGTACTTC.

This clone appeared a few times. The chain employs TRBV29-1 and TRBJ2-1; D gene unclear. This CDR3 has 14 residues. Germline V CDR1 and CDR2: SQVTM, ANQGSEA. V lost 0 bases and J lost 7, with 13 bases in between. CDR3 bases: TGCAGCGTTGAAGAAGAGGCGGCCGGGAATGAGCAGTTCTTC. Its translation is CSVEEEAAGNEQFF.

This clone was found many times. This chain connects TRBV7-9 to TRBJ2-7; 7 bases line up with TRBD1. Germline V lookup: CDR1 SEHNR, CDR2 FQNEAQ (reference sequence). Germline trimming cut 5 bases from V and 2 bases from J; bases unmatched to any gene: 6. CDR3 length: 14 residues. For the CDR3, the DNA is TGTGCCAGCAGCCGTGACAGGGCCCCCTACGAGCAGTACTTC. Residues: CASSRDRAPYEQYF.

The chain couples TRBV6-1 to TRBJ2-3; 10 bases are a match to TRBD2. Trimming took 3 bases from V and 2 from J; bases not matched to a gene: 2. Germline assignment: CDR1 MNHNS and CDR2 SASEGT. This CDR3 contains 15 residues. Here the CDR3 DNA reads TGTGCCAGCAGTGACGGACTAGCGGCCACAGATACGCAGTATTTT. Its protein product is CASSDGLAATDTQYF.

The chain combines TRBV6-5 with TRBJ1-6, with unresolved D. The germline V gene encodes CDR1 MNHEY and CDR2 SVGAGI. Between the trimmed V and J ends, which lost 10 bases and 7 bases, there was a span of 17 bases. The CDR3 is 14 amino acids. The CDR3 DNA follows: TGTGCCACCATAGAACTTACTCTAAATTCACCCCTCCACTTT. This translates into CATIELTLNSPLHF.

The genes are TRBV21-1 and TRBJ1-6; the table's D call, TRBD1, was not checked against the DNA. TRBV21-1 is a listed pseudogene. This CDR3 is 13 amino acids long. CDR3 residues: CASTPLLTEPLHF. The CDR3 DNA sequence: TGTGCCAGCACCCCCCTTCTGACAGAACCCCTCCACTTT.

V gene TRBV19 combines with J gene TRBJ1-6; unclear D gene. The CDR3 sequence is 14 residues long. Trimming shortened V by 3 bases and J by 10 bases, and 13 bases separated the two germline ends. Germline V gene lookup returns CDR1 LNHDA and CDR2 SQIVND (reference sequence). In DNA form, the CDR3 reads TGTGCCAGTAGTATTTCCCAGGCTGGGTCACCCCTCCACTTT. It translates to CASSISQAGSPLHF. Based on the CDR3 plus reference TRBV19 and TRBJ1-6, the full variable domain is DGGITQSPKYLFRKEGQNVTLSCEQNLNHDAMYWYRQDPGQGLRLIYYSQIVNDFQKGDIAEGYSVSREKKESFPLTVTSAQKNPTAFYLCASSISQAGSPLHFGNGTRLTVT.